These 29 T cell receptor beta chains share one sample of origin, sequenced in a study of T cell changes during pregnancy in multiple sclerosis. Measured with immunoSEQ multiplex PCR; TCRdb has only the in-frame clones, and not every one. The sample has roughly 53,000 clones, around 91% seen once; the top ten hold 0.37%. Source: CD4+ T cells from peripheral blood mononuclear cells, taken in the second trimester of pregnancy. The receptor source for this set is a female donor in good health, enrolled as a control in a pregnancy study.

The chain carries TRBV4-1 and TRBJ1-1; D gene uncertain. This CDR3 has 14 amino acids. Germline CDR1 reads MGHRA; CDR2 reads YSYEKL. Trimming took 6 bases from V and 2 from J, leaving 13 bases between them. CDR3 sequence reads: CASSKPGSNTEAFF. The DNA of the CDR3 is TGCGCCAGCAGTAAACCGGGATCCAACACTGAAGCTTTCTTT.

This clone was seen once. The J gene is TRBJ1-3, the V gene TRBV7-9; tentatively, D is TRBD1 (6 bases). Trimming shortened V by 5 bases and J by 0 bases, and 11 bases separated the two germline ends. This CDR3 region has 15 residues. Germline assignment: CDR1 SEHNR and CDR2 FQNEAQ (reference sequence). The chain's CDR3 is CASSERTASGNTIYF. The CDR3 bases are TGTGCCAGCAGCGAGCGGACAGCCTCTGGAAACACCATATATTTT.

The chain links TRBV30 to TRBJ1-5; D not certain. V was pared by 0 bases and J by 2 bases, with 8 bases between. The CDR3 is 14 residues long. Germline V gene lookup returns CDR1 GTSNPN and CDR2 SVGIG (reference sequence). CDR3 sequence: CAWSVARGNQPQHF. In DNA form, the CDR3 reads TGTGCCTGGAGTGTAGCAAGAGGCAATCAGCCCCAGCATTTT.

The chain has TRBV27 and TRBJ2-5, with 7 bases aligning to TRBD1. The junction had 5 bases not matched to a gene; V was cut back by 6 bases and J by 1 base. CDR3 size: 14 residues. Germline V gene data show CDR1 as MNHEY and CDR2 as SMNVEV (reference sequence). CDR3 protein: CASRHRGFQETQYF. In nucleotides, the CDR3 is TGTGCCAGCAGGCACAGGGGATTCCAAGAGACCCAGTACTTC.

This chain uses TRBV9 with TRBJ1-1; possible D gene TRBD1, 6 bases. The CDR3 sequence is 16 residues long. The germline V gene has CDR1 SGDLS and CDR2 YYNGEE. Between the trimmed V and J ends, which lost 0 bases and 0 bases, there was a span of 12 bases. CDR3 nucleotides: TGTGCCAGCAGCGTAGGTCAGGGGCGAATGAACACTGAAGCTTTCTTT. It specifies CASSVGQGRMNTEAFF.

This clone was seen only once. The chain carries TRBV7-3 and TRBJ1-2, with D possibly matching TRBD1 (6 bases). The CDR3 consists of 14 residues. Germline V CDR1 and CDR2: SGHTA, FQGTGA. V was clipped by 5 bases and J by 4 bases, with 14 bases between them. Written as DNA, the CDR3 is TGTGCCAGCAGCCGGGACACCTCTGGCTATGGCTACACCTTC. It translates to CASSRDTSGYGYTF.

The gene calls are TRBV11-3 and TRBJ2-2; 9 positions agree with TRBD1. Germline V CDR1 and CDR2: SGHNT, YENEEA. V trimming: 6 bases; J trimming: 6 bases; junction bases outside the gene matches: 2. There are 13 residues in the CDR3. The CDR3 nucleotides read TGTGCCAGCAGTCGACAGGGGGCCGGGGAGCTGTTTTTT. Protein sequence: CASSRQGAGELFF.

This clone was seen a few times. V gene TRBV18 combines with J gene TRBJ1-5; 7 bases are shared with TRBD1. Germline V gene lookup returns CDR1 KGHSH and CDR2 LQKENI. There are 14 residues in the CDR3. V lost 5 bases, J lost 6 bases, and 7 bases stayed unmatched. In DNA, the CDR3 is TGTGCCAGCTCAGTTCGACAGGGTAGTCAGCCCCAGCATTTT. It translates to CASSVRQGSQPQHF.

This clone was counted a few times. This chain connects TRBV4-3 to TRBJ1-2, with 9 bases matching TRBD1. The V segment lost 3 bases and the J segment 5 bases; nucleotides outside the gene matches: 13. The CDR3 covers 17 residues. The germline CDR1 and CDR2 sequences are LGHNA and YSLEER. The CDR3 DNA reads TGCGCCAGCAGCCAGTCCGGGACAGGGCGTTTCGGGTATGGCTACACCTTC. Translation gives CASSQSGTGRFGYGYTF.

The gene calls are TRBV19 and TRBJ1-2; D is uncertain. CDR1 and CDR2 from the germline V gene are LNHDA and SQIVND (reference sequence). Trimming pared 2 bases from V and 4 bases from J, leaving 11 bases between. This CDR3 is 14 amino acids long. In DNA, the CDR3 is TGTGCCAGTAGTATAACGTCAGGAAGCTATGGCTACACCTTC. It translates to CASSITSGSYGYTF.

This clone came up a few times. The chain recombines TRBV2 with TRBJ1-5; 9 bases align to TRBD1. The germline V gene has CDR1 SNHLY and CDR2 FYNNEI. The CDR3 sequence is 15 residues long. V lost 6 bases, J lost 3 bases, and 6 bases stayed unmatched. This CDR3 reads CASRGGTGTNQPQHF. The CDR3 DNA sequence: TGTGCCAGCAGAGGGGGGACAGGGACCAATCAGCCCCAGCATTTT.

CDR3 in DNA: TGTGCCTGGGCCCCCCGGACAGCCCTCCAAGGGTCCCAGCATTTT. It yields the protein CAWAPRTALQGSQHF. The rearrangement links TRBV30 to TRBJ1-5; D might be TRBD1 (6 bases). Per the germline V gene, CDR1 is GTSNPN and CDR2 is SVGIG (reference sequence). The CDR3 totals 15 residues. V lost 5 bases and J lost 11, with 25 bases in between.

V gene TRBV5-8 combines with J gene TRBJ1-5; D is ambiguous. Germline CDR1 and CDR2: SGHTS and YDEGEE. This CDR3 is built from 13 residues. V was trimmed by 1 base and J by 6 bases, leaving 8 bases between them. The CDR3 nucleotides read TGTGCCAGCAGCTTGTCCCCGGGTCAGCCCCAGCATTTT. It encodes CASSLSPGQPQHF.

V is TRBV6-1 and J is TRBJ1-5, with 7 bases identical to TRBD1. The germline CDR1 and CDR2 sequences are MNHNS and SASEGT. The CDR3 loop spans 14 amino acids. With V trimmed by 4 bases and J by 3 bases, 3 bases remained unmatched. DNA for the CDR3: TGTGCCAGCAGTGGGGGACAGTTCAATCAGCCCCAGCATTTT. As protein: CASSGGQFNQPQHF.

The chain employs TRBV4-2 and TRBJ2-3; 7 nucleotides align to TRBD1. The CDR3 totals 14 residues. V shed 2 bases, J shed 4 bases, and the junction held 3 bases outside the gene matches. Looked up from germline, CDR1 is LGHNA and CDR2 is YNFKEQ. The CDR3 nucleotides read TGTGCCAGCAGCCAAAGACAGGGTCCAGATACGCAGTATTTT. It is translated as CASSQRQGPDTQYF.

The chain uses TRBV5-3 and TRBJ2-7; 10 bases agree with TRBD2. TRBV5-3 falls under the ORF class, with uncertain function. Trimming took 4 bases from V and 4 from J; bases not matched to a gene: 8. The CDR3 consists of 15 residues. Written as DNA, the CDR3 is TGTGCCAGAAGCCAGCCAGGACTAGCGGTTTACGAGCAGTACTTC. Residues: CARSQPGLAVYEQYF.

The chain uses TRBV5-4 and TRBJ2-7; the match to TRBD2 covers 14 bases. The CDR3 length is 15 residues. CDR1 and CDR2 from the germline V gene are SGHNT and YYREEE (reference sequence). The V and J ends lost 3 bases and 2 bases, in that order; junction bases with no gene match: 1. CDR3 nucleotide sequence: TGTGCCAGCAGCTCGACTAGCGGGGGGGCCTACGAGCAGTACTTC. It encodes CASSSTSGGAYEQYF.

The chain employs TRBV19 and TRBJ2-7, with 15 positions matching TRBD2. This CDR3 has 17 amino acids. Germline V gene lookup returns CDR1 LNHDA and CDR2 SQIVND (reference sequence). After removal of 9 bases from V and 0 bases from J, the junction contained 9 bases not matched to a gene. CDR3 sequence: CASSGTSGGLSSYEQYF. CDR3 DNA: TGTGCCAGCTCCGGGACTAGCGGGGGGTTGAGCTCCTACGAGCAGTACTTC.

This chain connects TRBV29-1 to TRBJ2-7; TRBD2 agrees at 9 bases. Losses at the gene ends were 2 bases for V and 4 bases for J; bases not matched to a gene: 0. CDR3 length equals 12 residues. Germline loops: CDR1 SQVTM, CDR2 ANQGSEA. For the CDR3, the DNA is TGCAGCGTTGAACTAGCGGGGTACGAGCAGTACTTC. It encodes CSVELAGYEQYF.

The chain links TRBV7-9 to TRBJ2-3; 8 nucleotides agree with TRBD2. The junction had 11 bases not matched to a gene; V was cut back by 2 bases and J by 4 bases. CDR1 SEHNR and CDR2 FQNEAQ come from the germline V gene (reference sequence). This CDR3 is built from 17 residues. CDR3: CASSLSGGGPGPDTQYF. Here the CDR3 DNA reads TGTGCCAGCAGCTTATCCGGCGGGGGGCCCGGTCCAGATACGCAGTATTTT.

The V gene is TRBV30, the J gene TRBJ2-5; possibly TRBD2 for D (6 bases). The J call is doubtful: the DNA matches TRBJ2-7 better. The germline V gene has CDR1 GTSNPN and CDR2 SVGIG (reference sequence). The CDR3 runs 14 residues. DNA of the CDR3: TGTGCCTGGAGTCTTGCGGGACGATCCTACGAGCAGTACTTC. Amino acid sequence: CAWSLAGRSYEQYF.

The J gene is TRBJ2-1, the V gene TRBV19; TRBD2 matches 15 bases. The CDR3 length is 18 residues. The V gene end was trimmed by 1 base and the J gene end by 6 bases; junction bases not matched to a gene: 7. Per germline, CDR1 LNHDA and CDR2 SQIVND (reference sequence). CDR3 sequence: CASSIGGLAGGLTNEQFF. For the CDR3, the DNA is TGTGCCAGTAGTATAGGTGGACTAGCGGGGGGGCTCACCAATGAGCAGTTCTTC.

This clone has a single count. V gene TRBV5-4 combines with J gene TRBJ1-1; no clear D. The V gene lost 0 bases and the J gene lost 1 base, with 7 bases spanning the gap. The germline V gene encodes CDR1 SGHNT and CDR2 YYREEE (reference sequence). The CDR3 loop spans 14 amino acids. CDR3 bases: TGTGCCAGCAGCTTGGTGGGCTCGAACACTGAAGCTTTCTTT. This gives the protein CASSLVGSNTEAFF.

The V call is TRBV5-1, the J call TRBJ1-1; a weak D match, TRBD1 (5 bases). The CDR3 totals 16 residues. CDR1 and CDR2 (germline): SGHRS, YFSETQ. V was cut by 4 bases and J by 5 bases, with 21 bases left in between. The CDR3 protein is CASSRSPDGGGTEAFF. CDR3 coding DNA: TGCGCCAGCAGCCGGAGCCCGGACGGGGGAGGGACTGAAGCTTTCTTT.

The V call is TRBV6-4, the J call TRBJ1-1, with TRBD1 as a possible D gene (5 bases). Germline V gene lookup returns CDR1 MRHNA and CDR2 SNTAGT. V was shortened by 4 bases and J by 5 bases, with 14 bases between the two germline ends. This CDR3 is built from 14 residues. Written as DNA, the CDR3 is TGTGCCAGCAGTGCCAGGGTAGGGGTGACTGAAGCTTTCTTT. It specifies CASSARVGVTEAFF.

The rearrangement joins TRBV30 to TRBJ1-5; TRBD1 aligns across 10 bases. Looked up from germline, CDR1 is GTSNPN and CDR2 is SVGIG (reference sequence). Trimming took 5 bases from V and 2 from J; bases not matched to a gene: 0. The CDR3 loop spans 13 amino acids. This chain's CDR3 is CAWGTGGNQPQHF. CDR3 coding DNA: TGTGCCTGGGGGACAGGGGGCAATCAGCCCCAGCATTTT.

V usage is TRBV6-5 and J usage is TRBJ2-3, with TRBD1 as a possible D gene (5 bases). CDR1 is MNHEY, CDR2 SVGAGI, per germline. The germline V and J ends were trimmed by 2 bases and 2 bases, with 14 bases remaining between them. The CDR3 length is 16 residues. The chain's CDR3 is CASSYLTGTFTDTQYF. The CDR3 region has the DNA TGTGCCAGCAGTTACCTTACAGGCACCTTCACAGATACGCAGTATTTT.

The gene calls are TRBV11-3 and TRBJ1-1; D unresolved. CDR1 SGHNT and CDR2 YENEEA come from the germline V gene. Trimming shortened V by 5 bases and J by 0 bases, and 16 bases separated the two germline ends. This CDR3 is built from 16 residues. CDR3 in amino acids: CASSPGQQRMNTEAFF. CDR3 nucleotide sequence: TGTGCCAGCAGCCCCGGTCAGCAGCGCATGAACACTGAAGCTTTCTTT.

V usage is TRBV7-3 and J usage is TRBJ2-2; D gene unclear. The CDR3 sequence is 15 residues long. From germline, CDR1 is SGHTA and CDR2 FQGTGA. Trimming shortened V by 0 bases and J by 5 bases, and 10 bases separated the two germline ends. The CDR3 spells CASSLTPRSTGELFF. The CDR3 DNA follows: TGTGCCAGCAGCTTAACCCCCCGGAGTACCGGGGAGCTGTTTTTT.